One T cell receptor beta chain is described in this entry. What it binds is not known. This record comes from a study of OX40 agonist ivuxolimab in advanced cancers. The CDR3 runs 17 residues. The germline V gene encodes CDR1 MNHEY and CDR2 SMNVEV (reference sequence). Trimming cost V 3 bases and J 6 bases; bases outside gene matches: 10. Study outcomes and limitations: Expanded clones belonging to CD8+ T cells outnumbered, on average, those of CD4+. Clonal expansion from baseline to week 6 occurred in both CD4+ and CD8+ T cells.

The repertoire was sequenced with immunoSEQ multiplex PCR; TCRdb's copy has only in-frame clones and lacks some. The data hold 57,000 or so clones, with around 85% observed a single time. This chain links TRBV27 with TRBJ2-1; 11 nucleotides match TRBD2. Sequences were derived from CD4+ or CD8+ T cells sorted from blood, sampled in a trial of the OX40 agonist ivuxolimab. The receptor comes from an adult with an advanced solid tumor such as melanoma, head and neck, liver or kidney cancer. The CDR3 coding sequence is TGTGCCAGCAGTTTCAACCCGCCGGGACTAGCGGCCAATGAGCAGTTCTTC. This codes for CASSFNPPGLAANEQFF.